A selection of T cell receptor beta chains follows, all from one sample in a study of metastatic and nonmetastatic thyroid tumors. TCRdb called clones again from the PCR reads with MiXCR. The table includes fewer than 55,000 clones, 15% to 20% detected once. The material sequenced was blood. The source of these receptors is a female donor with papillary thyroid cancer or a benign thyroid nodule (not recorded which). Some clones in this sample may be carry-over from other donors' samples. CDR3s include the opening cysteine and the closing phenylalanine or tryptophan. The order of the fields is V gene, clone size, J gene, D gene, CDR3 protein, CDR3 DNA. D genes are given only for firm matches. Size tells how often a clone was seen (once, few, many) or the class of an expanded clone, and some rows leave it out.

TRBV9	-	TRBJ1-3	-	CASSGQSSGNTIYF	TGTGCCAGCAGCGGCCAGAGCTCTGGAAACACCATATATTTT
TRBV11-3	many	TRBJ2-1	TRBD2	CASSPPSGSYNEQFF	TGTGCCAGCAGCCCCCCTAGCGGCTCCTACAATGAGCAGTTCTTC
TRBV6-2/TRBV6-3	medium-sized	TRBJ1-1	TRBD1	CASSPDRAGNTEAFF	TGTGCCAGCAGTCCGGACAGGGCGGGGAACACTGAAGCTTTCTTT
TRBV5-1	-	TRBJ1-2	TRBD1	CASSPNTIQGSYGYTF	TGCGCCAGCAGCCCCAATACCATACAGGGGAGCTATGGCTACACCTTC
TRBV9	many	TRBJ2-3	-	CASSKGFTDTQYF	TGTGCCAGCAGTAAAGGGTTCACAGATACGCAGTATTTT
TRBV27	few	TRBJ2-5	-	CASSLRGGGRPQYF	TGTGCCAGCAGCCTAAGGGGGGGAGGGAGACCCCAGTATTTC
TRBV6-1	medium-sized	TRBJ2-7	TRBD1	CASRKGQASYEQYF	TGTGCCAGCAGAAAGGGACAGGCTTCCTACGAGCAGTACTTC
TRBV27	many	TRBJ2-6	-	CASSVISGANVLTF	TGTGCCAGCAGCGTCATCTCTGGGGCCAACGTCCTGACTTTC
TRBV11-3	-	TRBJ2-1	-	CASSLDTRDEQFF	TGTGCCAGCAGCTTAGATACGCGGGATGAGCAGTTCTTC
TRBV6-1	few	TRBJ2-3	TRBD1	CTSSLSGTGVTDTQYF	TGTACCAGCAGCCTTTCCGGGACAGGGGTCACGGATACTCAGTATTTT
TRBV30	many	TRBJ1-5	-	CAWSTKGGSSNQPQHF	TGTGCCTGGTCAACGAAGGGGGGATCCAGCAATCAGCCCCAGCATTTT
TRBV12-3/TRBV12-4	many	TRBJ2-5	-	CASSSPFQANQETQYF	TGTGCCAGCAGTTCCCCATTTCAGGCCAACCAAGAGACCCAGTACTTC
TRBV5-8	many	TRBJ2-4	TRBD1	CASLLWGQPPNIQYF	TGTGCCAGCCTCCTATGGGGACAGCCCCCAAACATTCAGTACTTC
TRBV7-2	-	TRBJ1-4	TRBD1	CASSTPGQGIEKLFF	TGTGCCAGCAGCACCCCGGGACAGGGCATCGAAAAACTGTTTTTT
TRBV5-1	-	TRBJ2-7	TRBD1	CASNPGQGIYEQYF	TGCGCCAGCAATCCGGGACAGGGTATCTACGAGCAGTACTTC
TRBV11-1	-	TRBJ2-7	-	CASSLGDTTKQYF	TGTGCCAGCAGCTTAGGGGACACAACTAAGCAGTACTTC
TRBV7-9	many	TRBJ2-1	-	CASSLASSGLLEQFF	TGTGCCAGCAGCTTAGCTAGTAGTGGACTACTTGAGCAGTTCTTC
TRBV6-1	many	TRBJ1-4	-	CASTRQQGDEKLFF	TGTGCCAGCACGAGGCAGCAGGGAGATGAAAAACTGTTTTTT
TRBV10-3	few	TRBJ2-1	TRBD2	CAISAQGGGGSSYNEQFF	TGTGCCATCAGTGCTCAGGGCGGCGGGGGGAGCTCCTACAATGAGCAGTTCTTC